These 18 T cell receptor beta chains were all obtained from the same sample, sequenced in a study of blood T cells in healthy people across ages. A second PCR of roughly 7 to 11 cycles used a sample-barcoded 5' primer and a J-beta primer mix. TCRdb independently ran MiXCR on the 5' RACE reads; one entry per CDR3 protein. The sample includes about 640,000 distinct CDR3 sequences, roughly three fifths of them seen just once. Sequencing was carried out using blood. The receptors come from a man between 60 and 75 years old in good health.

This clonotype has just a few counts. This chain connects TRBV29-1 to TRBJ2-1; 11 bases map to TRBD1. V shed 7 bases, J shed 3 bases, and the junction held 5 bases outside the gene matches. Looked up from germline, CDR1 is SQVTM and CDR2 is ANQGSEA. The length of the CDR3 is 14 residues. Written as DNA, the CDR3 is TGCAGCGAACGGACAGGGGGCGTCTACAATGAGCAGTTCTTC. Protein: CSERTGGVYNEQFF.

The chain has TRBV20-1 and TRBJ2-1; 8 positions agree with TRBD1. The CDR3 is made up of 13 amino acids. The ends lost 3 bases at V and 4 bases at J; junction bases unmatched: 2. CDR1 and CDR2 from the germline V gene are DFQATT and SNEGSKA (reference sequence). The CDR3 nucleotides are TGCAGTGCTAGGGGACAGGAGTACAATGAGCAGTTCTTC. Residues: CSARGQEYNEQFF.

The chain uses TRBV6-5 and TRBJ2-5, with 7 nucleotides matching TRBD2. The CDR3 covers 16 residues. V trimming: 0 bases; J trimming: 4 bases; junction bases outside the gene matches: 8. Germline CDR1 and CDR2: MNHEY and SVGAGI. The CDR3 DNA reads TGTGCCAGCAGTTACTCGAGGTCGGTAGCGGGAGAGACCCAGTACTTC. Translation: CASSYSRSVAGETQYF.

The chain recombines TRBV10-1 with TRBJ2-3, with TRBD1 identical over 7 bases. CDR3 length: 14 residues. Per the germline V gene, CDR1 is WNHNN and CDR2 is SYGVQD (reference sequence). V trimming: 5 bases; J trimming: 4 bases; junction bases outside the gene matches: 6. The CDR3: CASSPTGVSDTQYF. Written as DNA, the CDR3 is TGCGCCAGCAGTCCAACAGGGGTTTCAGATACGCAGTATTTT.

The rearrangement joins TRBV9 to TRBJ2-7; 7 positions agree with TRBD2. Looked up from germline, CDR1 is SGDLS and CDR2 is YYNGEE. This CDR3 comprises 15 residues. The J segment lost 2 bases and the V segment lost 4 bases, leaving 9 bases of the junction unmatched. CDR3 residues: CASSPQGGGAYEQYF. DNA for the CDR3: TGTGCCAGCAGCCCTCAGGGTGGGGGGGCCTACGAGCAGTACTTC.

This clonotype has more than one count but fewer than ten. The V gene is TRBV10-3, the J gene TRBJ2-7; 9 bases match TRBD1. The V gene's germline CDR1 is ENHRY and CDR2 SYGVKD. CDR3 size: 15 residues. V was pared by 9 bases and J by 0 bases, with 9 bases of the junction left unmatched. CDR3 nucleotides: TGTGCCATAAAGTCCGGGACAGGGCTCTCCTACGAGCAGTACTTC. Amino acid sequence: CAIKSGTGLSYEQYF.

The V gene is TRBV21-1, the J gene TRBJ2-5; the D call TRBD1 from the table was never checked on the DNA. The J call may be incorrect, as the DNA end agrees better with TRBJ2-7. TRBV21-1 is assigned pseudogene status. The CDR3 consists of 15 residues. CDR3 coding DNA: TGTGCCAGCCGAAGAACTCCTGACGGGATTTACGAGCAGTACTTC. Its translation is CASRRTPDGIYEQYF.

The rearrangement joins TRBV15 to TRBJ2-1; maybe TRBD2 (5 bases). The CDR3 extends over 14 amino acids. Germline V gene sequence: CDR1 LNHNV, CDR2 YYDKDF (reference sequence). V lost 3 bases to trimming and J lost 3 bases, with 9 bases between them. The CDR3 bases are TGTGCCACCAGCAGGCCCGGGGTCTACAATGAGCAGTTCTTC. It codes for CATSRPGVYNEQFF.

The chain couples TRBV20-1 to TRBJ1-4; a possible D gene is TRBD1 (6 bases). The V gene's germline CDR1 is DFQATT and CDR2 SNEGSKA (reference sequence). The CDR3 is made up of 15 amino acids. Trimming took 3 bases from V and 2 from J, leaving 13 bases between them. DNA of the CDR3: TGCAGTGCTAGGGAGCCCCAGGGGACTAATGAAAAACTGTTTTTT. Protein: CSAREPQGTNEKLFF.

The CDR3 loop reads CASSLAGLNSPLHF. The CDR3 bases are TGCGCCAGCAGCTTAGCGGGGTTGAATTCACCCCTCCACTTT. The chain carries TRBV5-1 and TRBJ1-6; no definite D call. V lost 2 bases and J lost 7, with 10 bases in between. The CDR3 has 14 amino acids. Germline V gene lookup returns CDR1 SGHRS and CDR2 YFSETQ.

J is TRBJ2-7 and V is TRBV6-2 or TRBV6-3, with D unclear. Near its end, the DNA agrees better with TRBJ2-4, so the J call may be wrong. The CDR3 is made up of 16 amino acids. Germline assignment: CDR1 MNHEY and CDR2 SVGEGT. In nucleotides, the CDR3 is TGTGCCAGCAGTTACTCGGCTCTTCTCACAGCAAACATTCAGTACTTC. Translated: CASSYSALLTANIQYF.

This clonotype was observed once. V and J are TRBV7-2 and TRBJ2-1, with 7 bases lining up with TRBD2. The CDR3 sequence is 15 residues long. Trimming took 2 bases from V and 4 from J; bases not matched to a gene: 5. Germline V gene lookup returns CDR1 SGHTA and CDR2 FQGNSA. The CDR3 DNA reads TGTGCCAGCAGCTTATTTGGAGCGGGGTACAATGAGCAGTTCTTC. Protein: CASSLFGAGYNEQFF.

The chain links TRBV14 to TRBJ2-1, with D perhaps matching TRBD2 (6 bases). V lost 0 bases, J lost 1 base, and 22 bases lay in between. This CDR3 contains 20 residues. Germline assignment: CDR1 SGHDN and CDR2 FVKESK. CDR3 amino acids: CASSQDGGYGGTSSYNEQFF. DNA for the CDR3: TGTGCCAGCAGCCAAGATGGGGGTTATGGGGGGACCTCTTCCTACAATGAGCAGTTCTTC.

The gene calls are TRBV20-1 and TRBJ1-2; TRBD1 matches 8 bases. The V and J ends lost 4 bases and 6 bases, in that order; junction bases with no gene match: 4. The CDR3 covers 12 residues. In germline, CDR1 is DFQATT, CDR2 SNEGSKA (reference sequence). The CDR3 reads CSATDRGHGYTF. The DNA of the CDR3 is TGCAGTGCTACCGACAGGGGCCATGGCTACACCTTC.

Note on this clonotype: At one end the junction does not follow the germline gene, possibly because of a read error. The chain joins TRBV24-1 to TRBJ1-2; no definite D call. Per the germline V gene, CDR1 is KGHDR and CDR2 is SFDVKD. The CDR3 spans 12 residues. The CDR3 here is CATGPAVNGYTF. The CDR3 bases are TGTGCCACCGGACCCGCGGTGAATGGTTACACCTTC.

In this sample, this clonotype turned up a few times. The chain joins TRBV7-9 to TRBJ1-6; D perhaps matches TRBD1 (5 bases). Germline CDR1 and CDR2: SEHNR and FQNEAQ (reference sequence). V was clipped by 5 bases and J by 7 bases, with 12 bases between them. The CDR3 extends over 14 amino acids. The CDR3 nucleotides read TGTGCCAGCAGCGGGGGTCGGGGGAATTCACCCCTCCACTTT. Protein: CASSGGRGNSPLHF.

This sequence joins TRBV6-1 and TRBJ2-3, with D tentatively TRBD1 (5 bases). The CDR3 totals 18 residues. The germline gives CDR1 MNHNS, CDR2 SASEGT. The germline V and J ends were trimmed by 3 bases and 0 bases, with 19 bases remaining between them. CDR3 bases: TGTGCCAGCAGTGAGGCCGGGCGGCAGGGTTATAGCACAGATACGCAGTATTTT. It specifies CASSEAGRQGYSTDTQYF.

The chain joins TRBV6-1 to TRBJ1-2, with D possibly being TRBD1 (5 bases). Germline assignment: CDR1 MNHNS and CDR2 SASEGT. This CDR3 comprises 15 residues. The V and J ends lost 1 base and 2 bases respectively, with 11 bases between them. The CDR3 coding sequence is TGTGCCAGCAGTGAAGGAGCAGGGAACAACTATGGCTACACCTTC. This gives the protein CASSEGAGNNYGYTF.